What follows is one TCR beta chain and its context. The antigen is not known. Germline lookup yields CDR1 SGHDT and CDR2 YYEEEE. This CDR3 spans 17 amino acids. J was trimmed by 4 bases and V by 2 bases; bases with no gene match: 8. Unique molecular identifiers were used to barcode this TCRbeta library. TCRdb ran MiXCR on the PCR reads and lists one entry per CDR3 protein. The sample yields some 290,000 distinct CDR3 sequences, around 25% seen once. This entry belongs to a study of T-cell reconstitution after alpha-beta-depleted transplantation in children. Study-level findings and limits: Hyperexpanded clones declined; after one year, newly produced T cells mostly supplied diversity. About two months after transplant, alpha-beta T cells reportedly came from several hundred expanded graft clones.

This TCR came from a male patient aged 10 to 17 who had a stem cell transplant for acute lymphoblastic leukemia, so the T cells may come from the graft donor. Sequencing used PBMCs, mostly from graft donor cells, obtained 180 days after TCRalphabeta/CD19-depleted stem cell transplant. The gene calls are TRBV5-6 and TRBJ2-5; 13 positions match TRBD2. Here the CDR3 DNA reads TGTGCCAGCAGCTTTCGAACTAGCGGGAGGGCCCTAGAGACCCAGTACTTC. This translates into CASSFRTSGRALETQYF.